Shown below are 11 T cell receptor beta chains from a single sample sequenced in a study of radiation and T cells in renal cell carcinoma. Time point noted: blood 4 weeks post-SBRT, at nephrectomy. The treatment here: 15 Gy SBRT to primary tumor, nephrectomy 4 weeks later. Method: immunoSEQ multiplex PCR; TCRdb's copy keeps in-frame clones and lacks some. The data hold under 100,000 clones, with 80% to 90% observed a single time. Source: blood, taken from a patient whose treatment included radiotherapy and nephrectomy. These receptors all come from a man in his 60s with renal cell carcinoma.

The chain combines TRBV28 with TRBJ1-1; D not resolved. The CDR3 totals 10 residues. Germline CDR1 MDHEN, CDR2 SYDVKM. CDR3 residues: CGRKRTEAFF. The CDR3 DNA reads as TGTGGGAGAAAAAGAACTGAAGCTTTCTTT. The entire variable domain, with the rest obtained from reference TRBV28 and TRBJ1-1, is as follows: DVKVTQSSRYLVKRTGEKVFLECVQDMDHENMFWYRQDPGLGLRLIYFSYDVKMKEKGDIPEGYSVSREKKERFSLILESASTNQTSMYLCGRKRTEAFFGQGTRLTVV.

The chain couples TRBV4-2 to TRBJ1-2; D remains ambiguous. CDR3 length: 15 residues. Germline V gives CDR1 LGHNA, CDR2 YNFKEQ. Trimming took off 0 bases at V and 6 bases at J, with 14 bases between the two ends. CDR3 bases: TGTGCCAGCAGCCAAGATTGGGCGGGGTTCAATGGCTACACCTTC. Translation: CASSQDWAGFNGYTF.

This clone was seen only a few times. The V and J genes are TRBV28 and TRBJ2-1, with unresolved D. Germline values: CDR1 MDHEN, CDR2 SYDVKM. V lost 2 bases, J lost 9 bases, and 5 bases lay in between. The length of the CDR3 is 11 residues. As DNA, the CDR3 is TGTGCCAGCAGTTTAGTCCGTGAGCAGTTCTTC. It encodes CASSLVREQFF.

This chain connects TRBV18 to TRBJ1-3; no firm D call. Trimming pared 7 bases from V and 0 bases from J, leaving 19 bases between. The CDR3 extends over 17 amino acids. Germline V lookup: CDR1 KGHSH, CDR2 LQKENI. CDR3 loop: CASFPRLDGFSGNTIYF. As DNA, the CDR3 is TGTGCCAGCTTCCCAAGACTCGACGGATTCTCTGGAAACACCATATATTTT.

V and J are TRBV7-9 and TRBJ2-1; 10 positions match TRBD2. V was clipped by 5 bases and J by 7 bases; unmatched bases: 5. CDR3 size: 14 residues. The germline gives CDR1 SEHNR, CDR2 FQNEAQ (reference sequence). In nucleotides, the CDR3 is TGTGCCAGCAGCCCTTCTAGCGGGAGTAATGAGCAGTTCTTC. This codes for CASSPSSGSNEQFF.

The chain is built from TRBV28 and TRBJ2-7; perhaps TRBD1 as D (6 bases). The germline gives CDR1 MDHEN, CDR2 SYDVKM. The CDR3 totals 14 residues. V shed 8 bases and J shed 2 bases, with 16 bases lying between them. Here the CDR3 reads CASSSLGATYEQYF. CDR3 DNA: TGTGCCAGCTCTTCTCTGGGGGCCACCTACGAGCAGTACTTC.

The chain is built from TRBV6-4 and TRBJ2-1; either TRBD1 or TRBD2 may fit D (6 bases each). CDR3 length: 15 residues. The germline CDR1 and CDR2 sequences are MRHNA and SNTAGT. With 5 bases removed from V and 3 bases from J, the gap between germline ends came to 14 bases. Written as DNA, the CDR3 is TGTGCCAGCAGTATCGAGGAGGGGGACTACAATGAGCAGTTCTTC. Translating gives CASSIEEGDYNEQFF.

This clone was picked up one time. The rearrangement uses TRBV4-1 and TRBJ2-4, with unresolved D. This CDR3 contains 18 residues. Trimming pared 3 bases from V and 0 bases from J, leaving 18 bases between. CDR1 and CDR2 from the germline V gene are MGHRA and YSYEKL. The CDR3 DNA follows: TGCGCCAGCAGCCAGGCTGCCGTGGGCGTCCTAGCCAAAAACATTCAGTACTTC. Its protein is CASSQAAVGVLAKNIQYF.

The rearrangement joins TRBV11-2 to TRBJ1-5, with 9 nucleotides matching TRBD1. V gave up 6 bases and J gave up 4 bases; unmatched junction bases: 4. Germline V gene data show CDR1 as SGHAT and CDR2 as FQNNGV. This CDR3 contains 14 residues. The DNA of the CDR3 is TGTGCCAGCAGGGGACAGGGCTTGAATCAGCCCCAGCATTTT. This codes for CASRGQGLNQPQHF.

A few counts support this clone. This chain uses TRBV11-2 with TRBJ2-5; 10 bases are shared with TRBD2. The J segment lost 5 bases and the V segment lost 7 bases, leaving 19 bases of the junction unmatched. Per germline, CDR1 SGHAT and CDR2 FQNNGV. The CDR3 is made up of 18 amino acids. Here the CDR3 reads CASTPWEWTSGVWETQYF. CDR3 DNA: TGTGCCAGCACCCCATGGGAGTGGACTAGCGGAGTGTGGGAGACCCAGTACTTC.

This chain connects TRBV5-6 to TRBJ2-2; D may be TRBD2 (6 bases). The CDR3 is 14 residues long. Germline values: CDR1 SGHDT, CDR2 YYEEEE. V lost 0 bases and J lost 7, with 10 bases in between. The CDR3 DNA reads TGTGCCAGCAGCTTGGGTGGAGGGGACGGGGAGCTGTTTTTT. This translates into CASSLGGGDGELFF.